The 8 T cell receptor beta chains listed next were all sequenced from one sample in a study of early T cells in non-severe SARS-CoV-2 infection. TCRdb passed the 5' RACE reads through MiXCR, listing each CDR3 protein once. The top ten hold about a fifth of the sample, which has 42,000 or so distinct CDR3 sequences, roughly 10% seen once. Sequencing was carried out using whole blood. The source is an adult who was a healthcare worker with PCR-confirmed SARS-CoV-2 infection or an uninfected control (not recorded which).

J is TRBJ2-3 and V is TRBV5-6, with unresolved D. CDR1 and CDR2 from the germline V gene are SGHDT and YYEEEE. The CDR3 totals 16 residues. V was trimmed by 0 bases and J by 3 bases, leaving 14 bases between them. CDR3 loop: CASSLGPPRSTDTQYF. CDR3 nucleotide sequence: TGTGCCAGCAGCTTGGGACCCCCTAGGAGTACAGATACGCAGTATTTT. Full variable domain (remainder filled in from reference TRBV5-6 and TRBJ2-3): DAGVTQSPTHLIKTRGQQVTLRCSPKSGHDTVSWYQQALGQGPQFIFQYYEEEERQRGNFPDRFSGHQFPNYSSELNVNALLLGDSALYLCASSLGPPRSTDTQYFGPGTRLTVL.

At least ten counts were recorded for this clonotype. V and J are TRBV7-2 and TRBJ2-7; weak D call: TRBD2 (6 bases). CDR1 and CDR2 (germline): SGHTA, FQGNSA. Trimming took 1 base from V and 0 from J, leaving 7 bases between them. The CDR3 loop spans 14 amino acids. CDR3 protein: CASSLVGSSYEQYF. The CDR3 nucleotides read TGTGCCAGCAGCTTAGTCGGGAGCTCCTACGAGCAGTACTTC.

This clonotype was counted many times. The CDR3 DNA sequence: TGTGCCAGCAGCTCCGGGACAAGACACAATGAGCAGTTCTTC. This sequence encodes CASSSGTRHNEQFF. The chain employs TRBV12-3 or TRBV12-4 and TRBJ2-1; a weak D match, TRBD1 (6 bases). Deletions cut 6 bases from V and 5 bases from J, with 14 bases between. This CDR3 comprises 14 residues.

This clonotype was seen many times. The chain employs TRBV7-9 and TRBJ2-7, with D possibly TRBD2 on 5 matching bases. The length of the CDR3 is 13 residues. Germline CDR1 and CDR2: SEHNR and FQNEAQ (reference sequence). The V gene lost 0 bases and the J gene lost 6 bases, with 9 bases spanning the gap. CDR3 in DNA: TGTGCCAGCAGCTTAGCGTCGGGGAGCGAGCAGTACTTC. As protein: CASSLASGSEQYF.

The chain uses TRBV20-1 and TRBJ1-5; 9 nucleotides match TRBD1. Germline V gene lookup returns CDR1 DFQATT and CDR2 SNEGSKA (reference sequence). The V and J ends lost 0 bases and 7 bases, in that order; junction bases with no gene match: 7. The CDR3 totals 15 residues. CDR3 DNA: TGCAGTGCTAGAGAAAGGGACAGGGAGCACCAGCCCCAGCATTTT. Protein: CSARERDREHQPQHF.

Ten or more counts support this clonotype. The genes are TRBV4-3 and TRBJ2-7, with no clear D. The V gene's germline CDR1 is LGHNA and CDR2 YSLEER. The CDR3 length is 13 residues. Deletions cut 0 bases from V and 5 bases from J, with 8 bases between. CDR3 bases: TGCGCCAGCAGCCAAGAGTCCGGACACGAGCAGTACTTC. Protein: CASSQESGHEQYF.

The chain joins TRBV7-7 to TRBJ2-7; D not certain. Trimming left V 5 bases short and J 6 bases short, with 20 bases between. The CDR3 runs 15 residues. CDR1 and CDR2 from the germline V gene are SSHAT and FNYEAQ (reference sequence). In DNA form, the CDR3 reads TGTGCCAGCAGCCCGCAGGAAGCTGGTGTCGGCGAGCAGTACTTC. It codes for CASSPQEAGVGEQYF.

J is TRBJ2-5 and V is TRBV20-1, with D possibly called TRBD1 or TRBD2 (6 bases each). V lost 3 bases and J lost 6, with 20 bases in between. This CDR3 has 15 amino acids. Germline V gene data show CDR1 as DFQATT and CDR2 as SNEGSKA (reference sequence). CDR3: CSASSPGEGVQTQYF. The CDR3 DNA is TGCAGTGCTAGCTCCCCGGGAGAGGGGGTGCAGACCCAGTACTTC.